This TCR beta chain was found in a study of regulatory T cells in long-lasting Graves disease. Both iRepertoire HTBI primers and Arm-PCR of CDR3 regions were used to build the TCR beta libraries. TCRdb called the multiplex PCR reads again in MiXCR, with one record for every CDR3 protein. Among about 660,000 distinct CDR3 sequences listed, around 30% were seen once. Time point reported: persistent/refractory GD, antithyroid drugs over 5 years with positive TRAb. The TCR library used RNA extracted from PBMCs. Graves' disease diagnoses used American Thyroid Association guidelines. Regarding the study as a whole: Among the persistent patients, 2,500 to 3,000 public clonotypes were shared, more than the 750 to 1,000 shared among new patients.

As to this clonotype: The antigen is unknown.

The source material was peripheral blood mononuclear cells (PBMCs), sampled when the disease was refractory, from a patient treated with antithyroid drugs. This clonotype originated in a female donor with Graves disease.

The CDR3 DNA is TGTGCCAGCATCATGACAGGACGACAGGGCAGGAACACCGGGGAGCTGTTTTTT. It specifies CASIMTGRQGRNTGELFF. The J gene is TRBJ2-2, the V gene TRBV5-6; the match to TRBD1 covers 7 bases. V lost 6 bases, J lost 1 base, and 15 bases stayed unmatched. The CDR3 is 18 residues long. Germline V gene data show CDR1 as SGHDT and CDR2 as YYEEEE.